Below are 23 T cell receptor beta chains sequenced from a single sample in a study of blood T cell repertoires in COVID-19. Clones were read by immunoSEQ multiplex PCR, and TCRdb kept only the in-frame ones, dropping some. The data show some 170,000 clones, roughly 86% seen once. Sequenced material: peripheral blood. Source of these receptors: a woman aged 45 to 65 with acute or convalescent COVID-19.

This clone has just a few counts. The chain carries TRBV24-1 and TRBJ1-2, with 8 positions matching TRBD1. Germline assignment: CDR1 KGHDR and CDR2 SFDVKD. CDR3 length equals 18 residues. J lost 4 bases, V lost 3 bases, and 15 bases had no gene match. CDR3 DNA sequence: TGTGCCACCAGTGATAGGGGGACAGGCCACTCGAGCATCTATGGCTACACCTTC. It specifies CATSDRGTGHSSIYGYTF.

The chain joins TRBV29-1 to TRBJ1-3; TRBD1 matches at 8 bases. The V and J ends lost 8 bases and 4 bases, in that order; junction bases with no gene match: 10. The CDR3 is 14 residues long. Per germline, CDR1 SQVTM and CDR2 ANQGSEA. CDR3 DNA sequence: TGCAGCTTCAGCCTACAGGGGGACGGAAACACCATATATTTT. The encoded protein is CSFSLQGDGNTIYF.

The CDR3: CASSDWESSGANVLTF. The CDR3 DNA reads TGTGCCAGCAGTGATTGGGAGAGCTCTGGGGCCAACGTCCTGACTTTC. This chain uses TRBV7-9 with TRBJ2-6; D perhaps matches TRBD2 (5 bases). Trimming shortened V by 6 bases and J by 0 bases, and 12 bases separated the two germline ends. This CDR3 contains 16 residues. From germline, CDR1 is SEHNR and CDR2 FQNEAQ (reference sequence). Supplemented by reference TRBV7-9 and TRBJ2-6, the full variable domain reads DTGVSQNPRHKITKRGQNVTFRCDPISEHNRLYWYRQTLGQGPEFLTYFQNEAQLEKSRLLSDRFSAERPKGSFSTLEIQRTEQGDSAMYLCASSDWESSGANVLTFGAGSRLTVL.

The V and J genes are TRBV2 and TRBJ2-2; D is ambiguous. The V and J ends lost 6 bases and 3 bases respectively, with 8 bases between them. Germline CDR1 reads SNHLY; CDR2 reads FYNNEI. The CDR3 totals 13 residues. CDR3 residues: CASRGFYTGELFF. Written as DNA, the CDR3 is TGTGCCAGCAGGGGCTTCTACACCGGGGAGCTGTTTTTT.

The rearrangement uses TRBV30 and TRBJ1-3, with 10 bases matching TRBD1. The J segment lost 2 bases and the V segment lost 3 bases, leaving 4 bases of the junction unmatched. The germline V gene has CDR1 GTSNPN and CDR2 SVGIG (reference sequence). The CDR3 is 15 residues long. The CDR3 sequence: CAWSTGQGTGNTIYF. The CDR3 DNA follows: TGTGCCTGGAGCACGGGACAGGGGACTGGAAACACCATATATTTT.

The rearrangement uses TRBV12-3 or TRBV12-4 and TRBJ1-6, with TRBD1 matching over 9 bases. V was clipped by 3 bases and J by 13 bases; unmatched bases: 4. The CDR3 consists of 13 residues. The CDR3 loop reads CASSFRDRVPLHF. DNA of the CDR3: TGTGCCAGCAGTTTTCGGGACAGGGTCCCCCTCCACTTT.

This clone was observed a few times. This rearrangement joins TRBV5-1 to TRBJ2-2; D perhaps matches TRBD2 (6 bases). This CDR3 is 15 amino acids long. Germline CDR1 reads SGHRS; CDR2 reads YFSETQ. V shed 0 bases and J shed 6 bases, with 12 bases lying between them. The CDR3: CASSLEGGQAGELFF. CDR3 nucleotide sequence: TGCGCCAGCAGCTTGGAGGGAGGACAAGCCGGGGAGCTGTTTTTT.

The chain employs TRBV6-2 or TRBV6-3 and TRBJ1-6, with D possibly being TRBD1 (6 bases). V was pared by 5 bases and J by 8 bases, with 16 bases between. The CDR3 runs to 15 residues. The germline V gene encodes CDR1 MNHEY and CDR2 SVGEGT. In nucleotides, the CDR3 is TGTGCCAGCAGTAAACTCACAGGGTTCGATTCACCCCTCCACTTT. It is translated as CASSKLTGFDSPLHF.

The chain combines TRBV11-2 with TRBJ2-3, with TRBD2 identical over 11 bases. The CDR3 is 17 amino acids. In germline, CDR1 is SGHAT, CDR2 FQNNGV. Trimming cost V 4 bases and J 6 bases; bases outside gene matches: 12. The CDR3 sequence: CASSWGGSGRAWDTQYF. As DNA, the CDR3 is TGTGCCAGCAGCTGGGGAGGTAGCGGGAGGGCCTGGGATACGCAGTATTTT.

V is TRBV29-1 and J is TRBJ1-1, with unresolved D. This CDR3 has 13 amino acids. CDR1 and CDR2 from the germline V gene are SQVTM and ANQGSEA. V lost 2 bases to trimming and J lost 1 base, with 8 bases between them. The CDR3 bases are TGCAGCGTTGAAACAAGAAGGAACACTGAAGCTTTCTTT. Its translation: CSVETRRNTEAFF.

This sequence joins TRBV10-3 and TRBJ1-1; D is unclear. The germline CDR1 and CDR2 sequences are ENHRY and SYGVKD. V dropped 6 bases and J dropped 1 base, with 12 bases sitting between them. This CDR3 region has 14 residues. The CDR3 DNA follows: TGTGCCATCAGCAGAGACATGCGGAACACTGAAGCTTTCTTT. Its translation: CAISRDMRNTEAFF.

The V and J genes are TRBV28 and TRBJ1-1, with 8 bases identical to TRBD1. V trimming: 5 bases; J trimming: 9 bases; junction bases outside the gene matches: 2. This CDR3 is 11 amino acids long. In germline, CDR1 is MDHEN, CDR2 SYDVKM. CDR3 sequence: CASSRDRKAFF. CDR3 nucleotide sequence: TGTGCCAGCAGTCGGGACAGGAAAGCTTTCTTT.

This clone was seen only a few times. J is TRBJ2-5 and V is TRBV29-1; 8 nucleotides line up with TRBD2. The CDR3 runs 13 residues. CDR1 and CDR2 (germline): SQVTM, ANQGSEA. Unmatched junction bases numbered 2, after V lost 2 bases and J lost 3 bases. Here the CDR3 DNA reads TGCAGCGTTGAATCCGGGGGGGAAGAGACCCAGTACTTC. Amino acids: CSVESGGEETQYF.

The CDR3 region has the DNA TGTGCCAGCAGCTTAGGTACACCCTTTGAAGCTTTCTTT. Protein sequence: CASSLGTPFEAFF. The chain couples TRBV7-9 to TRBJ1-1; D is unresolved. Trimming removed 1 base at V and 7 bases at J, with 10 bases between. Germline values: CDR1 SEHNR, CDR2 FQNEAQ (reference sequence). The CDR3 covers 13 residues.

This chain joins TRBV30 and TRBJ1-1; 11 positions match TRBD1. CDR1 is GTSNPN and CDR2 is SVGIG in the germline V gene (reference sequence). V was pared by 5 bases and J by 4 bases, with 3 bases of the junction left unmatched. The CDR3 spans 13 residues. For the CDR3, the DNA is TGTGCCTGGGCGGGACAGGGGGTCACTGAAGCTTTCTTT. Protein: CAWAGQGVTEAFF.

This rearrangement joins TRBV25-1 to TRBJ1-1; no firm D call. Germline CDR1 is MGHDK and CDR2 is SYGVNS. With 5 bases removed from V and 1 base from J, the gap between germline ends came to 8 bases. The CDR3 consists of 13 residues. CDR3: CASSPAGNTEAFF. The CDR3 DNA sequence: TGTGCCAGCAGTCCAGCAGGGAACACTGAAGCTTTCTTT.

CDR3 region: CASSPPLAAPSGANVLTF. CDR3 sequence (DNA): TGTGCCAGCTCACCACCCCTAGCGGCCCCCTCTGGGGCCAACGTCCTGACTTTC. The chain employs TRBV18 and TRBJ2-6, with 7 nucleotides matching TRBD2. Losses at the gene ends were 0 bases for V and 0 bases for J; bases not matched to a gene: 5. Germline V gene lookup returns CDR1 KGHSH and CDR2 LQKENI. The CDR3 contains 18 residues.

The gene calls are TRBV27 and TRBJ2-7; the match to TRBD2 covers 8 bases. CDR3 length: 16 residues. Germline assignment: CDR1 MNHEY and CDR2 SMNVEV (reference sequence). V trimming: 9 bases; J trimming: 4 bases; junction bases outside the gene matches: 17. CDR3 bases: TGTGCCAGGAGAAATCTCGGGAGGGAGGGCCGATACGAGCAGTACTTC. Translation: CARRNLGREGRYEQYF.

The V and J genes are TRBV18 and TRBJ2-7, with a possible D match to TRBD1 (5 bases). The V end lost 5 bases, the J end lost 6 bases, and 14 bases lay between the germline ends. The CDR3 runs to 13 residues. Looked up from germline, CDR1 is KGHSH and CDR2 is LQKENI. The CDR3 loop reads CASSAGQAIEQYF. CDR3 bases: TGTGCCAGCTCAGCAGGGCAGGCGATCGAGCAGTACTTC.

This clone came up once. The V call is TRBV19, the J call TRBJ2-7; the D gene is possibly TRBD1 (5 bases). Germline V gives CDR1 LNHDA, CDR2 SQIVND (reference sequence). Trimming left V 3 bases short and J 3 bases short, with 9 bases between. The CDR3 loop spans 13 amino acids. Written as DNA, the CDR3 is TGTGCCAGTAGTATCGCCCAGGGCTACGAGCAGTACTTC. Its protein product is CASSIAQGYEQYF.

The rearrangement joins TRBV20-1 to TRBJ1-2, with a tentative D call TRBD1 (6 bases). With 3 bases removed from V and 3 bases from J, the gap between germline ends came to 8 bases. Germline loops: CDR1 DFQATT, CDR2 SNEGSKA (reference sequence). This CDR3 is built from 12 residues. CDR3 protein: CSASRGYYGYTF. The DNA of the CDR3 is TGCAGTGCTAGTAGGGGGTACTATGGCTACACCTTC.

The rearrangement uses TRBV12-3 or TRBV12-4 and TRBJ2-5, with D uncertain. The CDR3 spans 11 residues. Trimming pared 7 bases from V and 3 bases from J, leaving 6 bases between. The CDR3, as DNA: TGTGCCAGCACCGGAGAAGAGACCCAGTACTTC. It encodes CASTGEETQYF.

This CDR3 is CASSQYLDYGYTF. Here the CDR3 DNA reads TGTGCCAGCAGCCAATACCTAGACTATGGCTACACCTTC. This sequence joins TRBV3-1 (or the pseudogene TRBV3-2) and TRBJ1-2; D is ambiguous. The CDR3 is 13 residues long. Between the trimmed V and J ends, which lost 2 bases and 3 bases, there was a span of 7 bases. CDR1 is LGHDT and CDR2 is YNNKEL in the germline V gene (reference sequence).